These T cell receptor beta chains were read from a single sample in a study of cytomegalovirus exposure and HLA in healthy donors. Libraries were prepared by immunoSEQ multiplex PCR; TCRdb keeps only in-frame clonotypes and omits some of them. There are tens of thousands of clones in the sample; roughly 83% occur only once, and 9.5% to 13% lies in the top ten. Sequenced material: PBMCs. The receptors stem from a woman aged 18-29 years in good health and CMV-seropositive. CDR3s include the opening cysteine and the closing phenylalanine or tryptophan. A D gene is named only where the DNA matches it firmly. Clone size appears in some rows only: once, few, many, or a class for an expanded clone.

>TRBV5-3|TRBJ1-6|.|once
CATETLDRRVGNSPLHF
TGTGCCACCGAGACTTTGGACAGAAGAGTGGGGAATTCACCCCTCCACTTT
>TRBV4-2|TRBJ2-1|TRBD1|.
CASSPWTGQSSYNEQFF
TGTGCCAGCAGCCCCTGGACAGGGCAGAGCTCCTACAATGAGCAGTTCTTC
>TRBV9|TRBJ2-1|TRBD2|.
CASSVGLAGIYNEQFF
TGTGCCAGCAGCGTTGGTCTAGCGGGAATATACAATGAGCAGTTCTTC
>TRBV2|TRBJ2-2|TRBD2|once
CAKSNSGVGTGELFF
TGTGCCAAATCCAATAGCGGGGTCGGAACCGGGGAGCTGTTTTTT
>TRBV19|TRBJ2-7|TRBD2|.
CASSISGGSSYEQYF
TGTGCCAGTAGTATTAGCGGGGGGAGCTCCTACGAGCAGTACTTC
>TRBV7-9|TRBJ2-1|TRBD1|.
CASSRGQVNEQFF
TGTGCCAGCAGCAGGGGACAGGTCAATGAGCAGTTCTTC
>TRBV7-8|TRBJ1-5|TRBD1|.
CASSQGVLYSNQPQHF
TGTGCCAGCAGCCAGGGGGTACTATATAGCAATCAGCCCCAGCATTTT
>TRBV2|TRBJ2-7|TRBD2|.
CASSEVPAGIAGGLNEQYF
TGTGCCAGCAGTGAAGTGCCGGCTGGGATAGCGGGGGGGCTAAACGAGCAGTACTTC
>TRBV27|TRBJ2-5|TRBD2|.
CASSTRREQYF
TGTGCCAGCAGCACCCGGCGGGAGCAGTACTTC
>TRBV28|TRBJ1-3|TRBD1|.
CASSPGQARWGPFSYTIYF
TGTGCCAGCAGTCCCGGACAGGCTCGATGGGGGCCTTTTTCGTACACCATATATTTT
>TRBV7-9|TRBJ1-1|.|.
CASSRSPQVNTEAFF
TGTGCCAGCAGCCGAAGCCCCCAGGTGAACACTGAAGCTTTCTTT
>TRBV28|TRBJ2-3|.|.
CASGLEGAGTDTQYF
TGTGCCAGCGGGCTTGAGGGGGCGGGAACAGATACGCAGTATTTT
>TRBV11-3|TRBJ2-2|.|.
CASSSTGYTGELFF
TGTGCCAGCAGCTCTACAGGGTACACCGGGGAGCTGTTTTTT
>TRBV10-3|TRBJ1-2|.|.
CAISDTGNGGYGYTF
TGTGCCATCAGCGATACAGGGAACGGCGGCTATGGCTACACCTTC
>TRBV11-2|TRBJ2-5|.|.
CASSPLAETQYF
TGTGCCAGCAGCCCTCTAGCGGAGACCCAGTACTTC
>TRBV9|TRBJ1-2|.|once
CASSVGTEINYGYTF
TGTGCCAGCAGCGTAGGGACAGAAATTAACTATGGCTACACCTTC
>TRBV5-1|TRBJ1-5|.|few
CASSPGWGVDQPQHF
TGCGCCAGCAGCCCCGGTTGGGGGGTCGATCAGCCCCAGCATTTT
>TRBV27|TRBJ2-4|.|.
CASSRGLGGRNIQYF
TGTGCCAGCAGTCGTGGTTTGGGGGGAAGAAACATTCAGTACTTC
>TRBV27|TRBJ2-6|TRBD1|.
CASSLFGQGSSGANVLTF
TGTGCCAGCAGTTTATTTGGACAGGGATCCTCTGGGGCCAACGTCCTGACTTTC
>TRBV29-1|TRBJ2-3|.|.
CSVTQGGTQYF
TGCAGCGTCACCCAGGGGGGTACGCAGTATTTT
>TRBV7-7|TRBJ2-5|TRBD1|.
CASSFTGGYQETQYF
TGTGCCAGCAGCTTCACAGGGGGTTACCAAGAGACCCAGTACTTC
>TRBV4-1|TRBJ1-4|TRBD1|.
CASSQTGVGGTNEKLFF
TGCGCCAGCAGCCAAACAGGGGTAGGAGGAACTAATGAAAAACTGTTTTTT
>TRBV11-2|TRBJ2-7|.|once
CASSLGTESYEQYF
TGTGCCAGCAGCTTAGGGACAGAATCCTACGAGCAGTACTTC
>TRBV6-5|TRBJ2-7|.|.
CASSYSIWADEQYF
TGTGCCAGCAGTTACTCGATTTGGGCCGACGAGCAGTACTTC
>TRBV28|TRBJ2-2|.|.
CASSLASSSTGELFF
TGTGCCAGCAGTTTGGCTTCCTCTTCGACCGGGGAGCTGTTTTTT
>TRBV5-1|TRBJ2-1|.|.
CASSLGPTGVYNEQFF
TGCGCCAGCAGCTTAGGCCCGACAGGCGTGTACAATGAGCAGTTCTTC
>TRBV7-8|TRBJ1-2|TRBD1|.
CASSTRTGMDGYTF
TGTGCCAGCAGCACCCGGACAGGGATGGATGGCTACACCTTC
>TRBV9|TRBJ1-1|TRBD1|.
CASSATGTVNTEAFF
TGTGCCAGCAGCGCTACCGGGACAGTGAACACTGAAGCTTTCTTT
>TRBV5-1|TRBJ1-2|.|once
CASSTEGYGYTF
TGCGCCAGCAGCACGGAGGGGTATGGCTACACCTTC
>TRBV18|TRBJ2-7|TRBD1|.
CASSPTGGTEQYF
TGTGCCAGCTCACCGACAGGGGGGACCGAGCAGTACTTC
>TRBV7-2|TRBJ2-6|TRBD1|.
CASSKTTGSGANVLTF
TGTGCCAGCAGCAAAACGACAGGGTCTGGGGCCAACGTCCTGACTTTC
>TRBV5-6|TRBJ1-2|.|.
CASSLIRDYYGYTF
TGTGCCAGCAGCTTGATCAGGGACTACTATGGCTACACCTTC
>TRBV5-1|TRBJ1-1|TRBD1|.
CASSLATGAQPNTEAFF
TGCGCCAGCAGCTTGGCTACAGGGGCCCAACCGAACACTGAAGCTTTCTTT
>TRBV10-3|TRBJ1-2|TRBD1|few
CAITAGQGVWGYTF
TGTGCCATCACCGCTGGACAGGGGGTTTGGGGCTACACCTTC
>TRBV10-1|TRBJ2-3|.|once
CASSLRGTSTDTQYF
TGCGCCAGCAGTCTCCGGGGTACTAGCACAGATACGCAGTATTTT
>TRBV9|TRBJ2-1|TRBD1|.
CASNRLGTGMDEQFF
TGTGCCAGCAACCGATTGGGGACAGGGATGGATGAGCAGTTCTTC
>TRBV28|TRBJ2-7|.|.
CASSFHLVMLSYEQYF
TGTGCCAGCAGTTTCCATCTAGTGATGCTCTCCTACGAGCAGTACTTC
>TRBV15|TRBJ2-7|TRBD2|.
CATKTGGADEQYF
TGTGCCACCAAGACCGGGGGGGCCGACGAGCAGTACTTC
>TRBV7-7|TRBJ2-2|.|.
CASSFDRTGELFF
TGTGCCAGCAGCTTCGATCGGACCGGGGAGCTGTTTTTT
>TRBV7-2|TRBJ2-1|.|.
CASSLEAQVGDEQFF
TGTGCCAGCAGCTTAGAAGCCCAGGTAGGCGATGAGCAGTTCTTC
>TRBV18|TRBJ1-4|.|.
CASSPPGGEEKLFF
TGTGCCAGCTCACCACCGGGTGGGGAGGAAAAACTGTTTTTT
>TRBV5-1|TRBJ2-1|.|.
CASSPDQGTEQFF
TGCGCCAGCAGCCCCGATCAGGGTACTGAGCAGTTCTTC
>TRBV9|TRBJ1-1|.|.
CASSPQGLMNTEAFF
TGTGCCAGCAGCCCCCAGGGCCTCATGAACACTGAAGCTTTCTTT
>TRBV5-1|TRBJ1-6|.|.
CASSFSGVRYNSPLHF
TGCGCCAGCAGCTTTTCGGGGGTGCGGTACAATTCACCCCTCCACTTT
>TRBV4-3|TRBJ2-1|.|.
CASSQPNRAEQFF
TGCGCCAGCAGCCAACCCAACAGGGCTGAGCAGTTCTTC
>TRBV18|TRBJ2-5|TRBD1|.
CASSPPVGTGKETQYF
TGTGCCAGCTCACCACCGGTGGGGACAGGGAAAGAGACCCAGTACTTC
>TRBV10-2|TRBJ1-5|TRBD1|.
CASNTGVGNQPQHF
TGCGCCAGCAACACAGGGGTAGGCAATCAGCCCCAGCATTTT
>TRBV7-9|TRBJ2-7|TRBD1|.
CASSLAGTGSYEQYF
TGTGCCAGCAGCTTAGCGGGGACAGGGTCCTACGAGCAGTACTTC
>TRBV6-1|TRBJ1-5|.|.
CASGSTHSNQPQHF
TGTGCCAGCGGCAGTACCCATAGCAATCAGCCCCAGCATTTT
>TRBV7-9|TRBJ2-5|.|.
CASSLEEETQYF
TGTGCCAGCAGCTTAGAGGAGGAGACCCAGTACTTC
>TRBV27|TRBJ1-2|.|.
CASNQDGTGDYGYTF
TGTGCCAGCAACCAAGACGGAACGGGGGATTATGGCTACACCTTC
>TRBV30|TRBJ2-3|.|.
CAWNVGGADTQYF
TGTGCCTGGAATGTGGGGGGGGCCGATACGCAGTATTTT
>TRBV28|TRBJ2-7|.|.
CASSFRGDEQYF
TGTGCCAGCAGTTTCAGGGGGGACGAGCAGTACTTC
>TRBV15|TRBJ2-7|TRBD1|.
CATSGGTGRSYEQYF
TGTGCCACCAGCGGAGGGACAGGGCGCTCCTACGAGCAGTACTTC
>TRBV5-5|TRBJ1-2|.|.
CASSLDPTGYGYTF
TGTGCCAGCAGCTTGGATCCTACAGGTTATGGCTACACCTTC
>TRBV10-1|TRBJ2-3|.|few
CASSEAGDTQYF
TGCGCCAGCAGTGAGGCAGGAGATACGCAGTATTTT
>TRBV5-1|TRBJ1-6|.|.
CASSLGSGLHF
TGCGCCAGCAGCCTAGGATCTGGCCTCCACTTT
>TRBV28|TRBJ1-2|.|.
CACSDSLNYGYTF
TGTGCCTGCTCAGACAGTCTAAACTATGGCTACACCTTC
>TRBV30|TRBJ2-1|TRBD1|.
CAWRGPGGSYNEQFF
TGTGCCTGGAGAGGTCCAGGGGGCTCCTACAATGAGCAGTTCTTC
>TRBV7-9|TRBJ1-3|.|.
CASSLSVGNRDFSGNTIYF
TGTGCCAGCAGCTTAAGTGTTGGGAATCGGGATTTCTCTGGAAACACCATATATTTT